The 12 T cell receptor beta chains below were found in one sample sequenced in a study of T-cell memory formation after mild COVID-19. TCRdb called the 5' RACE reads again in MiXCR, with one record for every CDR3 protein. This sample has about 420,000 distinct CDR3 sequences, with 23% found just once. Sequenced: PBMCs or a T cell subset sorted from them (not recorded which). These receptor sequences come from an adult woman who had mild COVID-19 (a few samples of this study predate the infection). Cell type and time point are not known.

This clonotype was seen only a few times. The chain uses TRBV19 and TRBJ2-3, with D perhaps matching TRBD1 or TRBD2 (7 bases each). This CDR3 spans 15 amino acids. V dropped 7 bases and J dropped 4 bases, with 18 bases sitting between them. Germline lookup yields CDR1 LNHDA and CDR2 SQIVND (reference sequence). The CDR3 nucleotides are TGTGCCAGTAAGGCGGGAGACAGGGCACCAGATACGCAGTATTTT. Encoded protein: CASKAGDRAPDTQYF.

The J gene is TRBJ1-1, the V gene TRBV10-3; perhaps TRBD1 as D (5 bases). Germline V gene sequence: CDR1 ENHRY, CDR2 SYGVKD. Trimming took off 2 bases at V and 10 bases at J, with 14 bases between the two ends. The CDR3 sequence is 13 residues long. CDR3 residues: CAISEVSRERAFF. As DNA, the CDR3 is TGTGCCATCAGTGAGGTGAGCAGGGAGAGAGCTTTCTTT.

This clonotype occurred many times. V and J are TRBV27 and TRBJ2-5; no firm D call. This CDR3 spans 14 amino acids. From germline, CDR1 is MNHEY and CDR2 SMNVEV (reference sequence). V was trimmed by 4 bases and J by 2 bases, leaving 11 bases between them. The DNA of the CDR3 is TGTGCCAGCAGTTCCCTCGACCGACAAGAGACCCAGTACTTC. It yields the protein CASSSLDRQETQYF.

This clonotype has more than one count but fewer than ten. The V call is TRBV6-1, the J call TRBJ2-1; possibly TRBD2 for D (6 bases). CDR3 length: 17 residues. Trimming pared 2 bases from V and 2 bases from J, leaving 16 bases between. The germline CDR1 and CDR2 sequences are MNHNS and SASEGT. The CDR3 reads CASSESSWGETYNEQFF. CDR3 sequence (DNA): TGTGCCAGCAGTGAAAGTTCGTGGGGGGAAACCTACAATGAGCAGTTCTTC.

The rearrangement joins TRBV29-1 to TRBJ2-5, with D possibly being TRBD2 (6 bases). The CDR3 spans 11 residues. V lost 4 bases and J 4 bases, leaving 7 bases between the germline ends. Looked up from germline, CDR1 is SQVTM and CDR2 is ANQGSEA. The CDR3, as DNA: TGCAGCGTTGGGGGAGGAGAGACCCAGTACTTC. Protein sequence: CSVGGGETQYF.

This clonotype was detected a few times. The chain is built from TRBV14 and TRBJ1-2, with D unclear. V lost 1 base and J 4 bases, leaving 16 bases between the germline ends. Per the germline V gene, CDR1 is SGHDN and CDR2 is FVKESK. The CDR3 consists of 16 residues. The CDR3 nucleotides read TGTGCCAGCAGCCAAGGGTCAGCTAGCCTCCTCTATGGCTACACCTTC. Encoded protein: CASSQGSASLLYGYTF.

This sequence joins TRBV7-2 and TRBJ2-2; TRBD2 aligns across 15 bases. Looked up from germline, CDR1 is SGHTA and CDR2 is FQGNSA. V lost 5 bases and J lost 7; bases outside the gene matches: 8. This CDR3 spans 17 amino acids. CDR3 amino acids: CASSTGLAGGLIGELFF. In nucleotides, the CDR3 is TGTGCCAGCAGCACCGGACTAGCGGGAGGGTTAATCGGGGAGCTGTTTTTT.

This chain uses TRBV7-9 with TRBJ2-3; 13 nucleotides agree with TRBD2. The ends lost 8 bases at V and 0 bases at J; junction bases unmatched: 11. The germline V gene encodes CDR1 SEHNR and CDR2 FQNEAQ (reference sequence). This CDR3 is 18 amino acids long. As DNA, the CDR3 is TGTGCCAGCGGCGAGACGGGACTAGCGGGGAGGAGCACAGATACGCAGTATTTT. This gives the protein CASGETGLAGRSTDTQYF. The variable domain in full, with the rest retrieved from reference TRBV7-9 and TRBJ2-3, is DTGVSQNPRHKITKRGQNVTFRCDPISEHNRLYWYRQTLGQGPEFLTYFQNEAQLEKSRLLSDRFSAERPKGSFSTLEIQRTEQGDSAMYLCASGETGLAGRSTDTQYFGPGTRLTVL.

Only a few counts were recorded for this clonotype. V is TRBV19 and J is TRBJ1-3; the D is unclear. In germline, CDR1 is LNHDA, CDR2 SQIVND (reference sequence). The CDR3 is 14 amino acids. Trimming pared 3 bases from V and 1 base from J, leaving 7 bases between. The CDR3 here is CASSIQSSGNTIYF. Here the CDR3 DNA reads TGTGCCAGTAGTATTCAGTCATCTGGAAACACCATATATTTT. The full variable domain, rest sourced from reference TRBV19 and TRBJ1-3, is DGGITQSPKYLFRKEGQNVTLSCEQNLNHDAMYWYRQDPGQGLRLIYYSQIVNDFQKGDIAEGYSVSREKKESFPLTVTSAQKNPTAFYLCASSIQSSGNTIYFGEGSWLTVV.

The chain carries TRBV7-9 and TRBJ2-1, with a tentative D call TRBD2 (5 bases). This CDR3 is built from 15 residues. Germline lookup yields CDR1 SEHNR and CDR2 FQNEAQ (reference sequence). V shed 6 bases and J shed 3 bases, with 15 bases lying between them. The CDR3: CASRARVDFYNEQFF. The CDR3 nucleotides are TGTGCCAGCAGGGCGAGGGTAGACTTCTACAATGAGCAGTTCTTC.

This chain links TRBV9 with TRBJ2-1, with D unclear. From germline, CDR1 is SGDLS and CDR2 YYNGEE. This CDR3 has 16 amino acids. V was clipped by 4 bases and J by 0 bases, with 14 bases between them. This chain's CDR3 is CASSPFGSSSYNEQFF. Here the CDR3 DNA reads TGTGCCAGCAGCCCTTTCGGATCCAGCTCCTACAATGAGCAGTTCTTC.

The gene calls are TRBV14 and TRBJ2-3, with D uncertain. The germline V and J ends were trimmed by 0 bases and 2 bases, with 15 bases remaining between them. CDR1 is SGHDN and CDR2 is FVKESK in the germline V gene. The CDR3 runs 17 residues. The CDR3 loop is CASSQEGTRPYTDTQYF. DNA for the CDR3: TGTGCCAGCAGCCAAGAGGGAACCCGTCCCTACACAGATACGCAGTATTTT.